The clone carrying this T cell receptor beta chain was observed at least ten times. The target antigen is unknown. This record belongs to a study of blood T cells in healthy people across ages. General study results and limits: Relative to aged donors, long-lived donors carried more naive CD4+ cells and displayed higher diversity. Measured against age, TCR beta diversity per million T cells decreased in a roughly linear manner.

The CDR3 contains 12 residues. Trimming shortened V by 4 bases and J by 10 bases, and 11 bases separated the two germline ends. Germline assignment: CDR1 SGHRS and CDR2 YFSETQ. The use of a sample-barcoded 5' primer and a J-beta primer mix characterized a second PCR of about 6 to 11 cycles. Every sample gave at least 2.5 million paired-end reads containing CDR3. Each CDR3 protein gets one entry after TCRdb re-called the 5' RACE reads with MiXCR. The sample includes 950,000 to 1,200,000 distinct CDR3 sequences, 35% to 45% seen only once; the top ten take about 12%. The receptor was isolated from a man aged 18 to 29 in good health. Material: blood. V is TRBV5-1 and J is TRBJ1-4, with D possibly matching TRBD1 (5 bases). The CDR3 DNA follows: TGCGCCAGCAGCCCCGACAGAGGAAAACTGTTTTTT. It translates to CASSPDRGKLFF. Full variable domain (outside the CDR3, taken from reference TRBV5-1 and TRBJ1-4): KAGVTQTPRYLIKTRGQQVTLSCSPISGHRSVSWYQQTPGQGLQFLFEYFSETQRNKGNFPGRFSGRQFSNSRSEMNVSTLELGDSALYLCASSPDRGKLFFGSGTQLSVL.